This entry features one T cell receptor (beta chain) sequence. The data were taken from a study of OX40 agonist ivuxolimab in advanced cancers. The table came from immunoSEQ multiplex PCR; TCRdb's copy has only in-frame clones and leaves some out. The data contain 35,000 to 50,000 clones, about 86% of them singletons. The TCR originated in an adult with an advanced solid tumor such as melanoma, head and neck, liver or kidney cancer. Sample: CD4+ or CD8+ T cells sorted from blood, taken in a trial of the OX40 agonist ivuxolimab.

In nucleotides, the CDR3 is TGTGCCAGCAGCTTAGGGGACAGCAACACCGGGGAGCTGTTTTTT. Amino acid sequence: CASSLGDSNTGELFF. V usage is TRBV7-9 and J usage is TRBJ2-2, with 7 bases that match TRBD1. V gave up 1 base and J gave up 2 bases; unmatched junction bases: 1. Germline V gene sequence: CDR1 SEHNR, CDR2 FQNEAQ (reference sequence). CDR3 length: 15 amino acids.